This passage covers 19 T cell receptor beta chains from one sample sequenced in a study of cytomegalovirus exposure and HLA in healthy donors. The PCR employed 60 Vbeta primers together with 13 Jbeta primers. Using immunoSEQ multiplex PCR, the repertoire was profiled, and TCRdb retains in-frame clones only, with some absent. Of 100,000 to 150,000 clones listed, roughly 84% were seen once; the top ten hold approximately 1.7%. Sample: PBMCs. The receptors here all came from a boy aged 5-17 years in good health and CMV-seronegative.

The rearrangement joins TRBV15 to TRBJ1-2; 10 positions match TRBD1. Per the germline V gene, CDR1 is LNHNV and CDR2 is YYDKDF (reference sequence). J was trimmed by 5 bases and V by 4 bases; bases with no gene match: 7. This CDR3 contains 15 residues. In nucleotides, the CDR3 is TGTGCCACCAGCAAAGGGGACAGGGGAGGGTATGGCTACACCTTC. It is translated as CATSKGDRGGYGYTF.

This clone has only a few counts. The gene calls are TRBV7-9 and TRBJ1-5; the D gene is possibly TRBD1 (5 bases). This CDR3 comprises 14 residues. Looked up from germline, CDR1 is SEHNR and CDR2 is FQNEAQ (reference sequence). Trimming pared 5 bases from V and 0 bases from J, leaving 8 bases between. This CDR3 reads CASSPQGSNQPQHF. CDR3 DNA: TGTGCCAGCAGCCCTCAGGGTAGCAATCAGCCCCAGCATTTT.

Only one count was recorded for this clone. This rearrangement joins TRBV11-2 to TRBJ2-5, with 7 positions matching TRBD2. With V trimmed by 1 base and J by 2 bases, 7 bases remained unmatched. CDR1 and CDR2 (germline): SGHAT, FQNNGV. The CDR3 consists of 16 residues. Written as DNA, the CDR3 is TGTGCCAGCAGCTTAGTAGGTTCTAGCGGACAAGAGACCCAGTACTTC. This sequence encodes CASSLVGSSGQETQYF.

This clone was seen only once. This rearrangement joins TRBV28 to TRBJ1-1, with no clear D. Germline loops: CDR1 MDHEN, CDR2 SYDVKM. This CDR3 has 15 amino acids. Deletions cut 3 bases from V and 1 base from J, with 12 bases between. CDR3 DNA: TGTGCCAGCAGTTTCTCCCGGGGAGGGAACACTGAAGCTTTCTTT. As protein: CASSFSRGGNTEAFF.

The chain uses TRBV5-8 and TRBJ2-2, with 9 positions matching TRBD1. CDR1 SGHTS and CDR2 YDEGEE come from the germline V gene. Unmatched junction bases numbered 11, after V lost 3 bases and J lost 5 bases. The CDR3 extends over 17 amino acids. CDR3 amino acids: CASSSGPGTGSTGELFF. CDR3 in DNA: TGTGCCAGCAGCTCCGGGCCCGGGACAGGGAGTACCGGGGAGCTGTTTTTT.

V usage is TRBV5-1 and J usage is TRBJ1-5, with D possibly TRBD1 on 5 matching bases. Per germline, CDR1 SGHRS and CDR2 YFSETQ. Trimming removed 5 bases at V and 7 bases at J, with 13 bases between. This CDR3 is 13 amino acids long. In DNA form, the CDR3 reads TGCGCCAGCAGGAAAGGGGCGGACCAGCCCCAGCATTTT. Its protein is CASRKGADQPQHF.

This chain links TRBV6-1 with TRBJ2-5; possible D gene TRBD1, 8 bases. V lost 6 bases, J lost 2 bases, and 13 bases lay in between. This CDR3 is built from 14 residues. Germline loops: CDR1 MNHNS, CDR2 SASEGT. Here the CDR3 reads CASRQQGGQETQYF. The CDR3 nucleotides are TGTGCCAGCAGGCAACAGGGGGGGCAAGAGACCCAGTACTTC.

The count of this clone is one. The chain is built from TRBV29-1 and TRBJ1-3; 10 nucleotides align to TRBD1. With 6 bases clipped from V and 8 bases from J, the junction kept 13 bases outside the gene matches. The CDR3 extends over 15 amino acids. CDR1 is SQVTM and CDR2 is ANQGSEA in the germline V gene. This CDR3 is CSVGTGTGARHTIYF. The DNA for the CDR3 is TGCAGCGTCGGCACCGGGACAGGGGCCCGGCACACCATATATTTT.

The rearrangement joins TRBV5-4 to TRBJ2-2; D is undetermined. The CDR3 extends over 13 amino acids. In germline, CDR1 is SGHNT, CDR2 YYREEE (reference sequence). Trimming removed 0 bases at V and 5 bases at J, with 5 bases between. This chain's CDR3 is CASSLGATGELFF. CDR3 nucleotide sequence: TGTGCCAGCAGCTTGGGTGCGACCGGGGAGCTGTTTTTT.

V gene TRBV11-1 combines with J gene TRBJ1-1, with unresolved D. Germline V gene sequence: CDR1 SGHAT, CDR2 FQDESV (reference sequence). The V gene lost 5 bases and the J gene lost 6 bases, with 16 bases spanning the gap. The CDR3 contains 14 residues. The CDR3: CASSPGRGSSEAFF. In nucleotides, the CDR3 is TGTGCCAGCAGCCCCGGGCGGGGTTCGTCTGAAGCTTTCTTT. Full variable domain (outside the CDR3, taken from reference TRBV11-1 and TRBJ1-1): EAEVAQSPRYKITEKSQAVAFWCDPISGHATLYWYRQILGQGPELLVQFQDESVVDDSQLPKDRFSAERLKGVDSTLKIQPAELGDSAMYLCASSPGRGSSEAFFGQGTRLTVV.

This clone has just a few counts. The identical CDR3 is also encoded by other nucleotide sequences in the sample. CDR3 in amino acids: CASSLGQGPDTQYF. In nucleotides, the CDR3 is TGCGCCAGCAGCTTGGGACAGGGTCCGGATACGCAGTATTTT. The J gene is TRBJ2-3, the V gene TRBV5-1; 7 positions agree with TRBD1. V dropped 0 bases and J dropped 6; count of bases not matched to a gene: 4. The CDR3 consists of 14 residues. Germline V gene lookup returns CDR1 SGHRS and CDR2 YFSETQ.

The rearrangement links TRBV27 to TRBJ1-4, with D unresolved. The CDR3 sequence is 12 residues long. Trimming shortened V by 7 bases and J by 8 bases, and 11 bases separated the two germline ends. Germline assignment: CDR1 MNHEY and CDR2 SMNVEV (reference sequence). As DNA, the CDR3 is TGTGCCAGCAAACCGGGGAGAGAAAAACTGTTTTTT. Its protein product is CASKPGREKLFF.

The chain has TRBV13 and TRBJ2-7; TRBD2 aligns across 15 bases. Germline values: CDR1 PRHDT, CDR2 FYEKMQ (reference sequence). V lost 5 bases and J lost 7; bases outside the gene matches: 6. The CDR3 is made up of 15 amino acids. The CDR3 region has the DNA TGTGCCAGCAGCCGGGGACTAGCGGGAGGAGAAGAGCAGTACTTC. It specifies CASSRGLAGGEEQYF.

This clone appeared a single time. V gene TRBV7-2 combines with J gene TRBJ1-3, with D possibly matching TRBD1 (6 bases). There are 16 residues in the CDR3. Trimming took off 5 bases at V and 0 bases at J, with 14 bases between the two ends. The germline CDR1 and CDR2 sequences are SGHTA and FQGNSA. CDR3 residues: CASSPRGGFSGNTIYF. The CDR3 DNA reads TGTGCCAGCAGCCCCAGGGGCGGCTTCTCTGGAAACACCATATATTTT.

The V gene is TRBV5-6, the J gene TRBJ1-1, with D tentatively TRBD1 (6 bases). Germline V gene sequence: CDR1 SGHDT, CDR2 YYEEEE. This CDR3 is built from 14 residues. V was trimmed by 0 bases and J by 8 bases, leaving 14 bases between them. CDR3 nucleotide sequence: TGTGCCAGCAGCTTGGCCGGGGCAGGGGTCGAAGCTTTCTTT. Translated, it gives CASSLAGAGVEAFF.

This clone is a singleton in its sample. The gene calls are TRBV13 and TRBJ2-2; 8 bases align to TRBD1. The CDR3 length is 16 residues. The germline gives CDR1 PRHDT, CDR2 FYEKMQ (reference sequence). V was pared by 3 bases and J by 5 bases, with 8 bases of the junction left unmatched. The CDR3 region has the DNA TGTGCCAGCAGCTTGGCCGACAGGGGTTGGACCGGGGAGCTGTTTTTT. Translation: CASSLADRGWTGELFF.

The CDR3, as DNA: TGTGCCAGCAGCTTAGAGGGACAACCCGGACCACGGGAGCTGTTTTTT. Translated: CASSLEGQPGPRELFF. The rearrangement joins TRBV7-9 to TRBJ2-2, with D maybe TRBD1 (6 bases). The CDR3 spans 16 residues. V shed 1 base and J shed 9 bases, with 18 bases lying between them. The V gene's germline CDR1 is SEHNR and CDR2 FQNEAQ (reference sequence). Complete variable domain (other parts from reference TRBV7-9 and TRBJ2-2): DTGVSQNPRHKITKRGQNVTFRCDPISEHNRLYWYRQTLGQGPEFLTYFQNEAQLEKSRLLSDRFSAERPKGSFSTLEIQRTEQGDSAMYLCASSLEGQPGPRELFFGEGSRLTVL.

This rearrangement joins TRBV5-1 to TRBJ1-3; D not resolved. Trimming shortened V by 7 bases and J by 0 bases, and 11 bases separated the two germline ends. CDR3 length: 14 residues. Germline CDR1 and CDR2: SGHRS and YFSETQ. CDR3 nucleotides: TGCGCCAGCCGTCCAGACTACTCTGGAAACACCATATATTTT. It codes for CASRPDYSGNTIYF.

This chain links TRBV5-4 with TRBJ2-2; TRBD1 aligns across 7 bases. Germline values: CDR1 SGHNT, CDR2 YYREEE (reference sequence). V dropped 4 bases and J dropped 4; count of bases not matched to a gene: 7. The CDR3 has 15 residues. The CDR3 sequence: CASSPGTEVTGELFF. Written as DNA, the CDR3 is TGTGCCAGCAGCCCCGGGACAGAAGTCACCGGGGAGCTGTTTTTT.